Listed here are 19 T cell receptor beta chains from one sample, sequenced in a study of graft-versus-host responses after intestinal transplantation. The plating included about 200,000 irradiated, violet-dye-labeled stimulator cells together with about 200,000 CFSE-labeled responder cells. TCRdb keeps only in-frame clones here, not all; method: immunoSEQ multiplex PCR. The table lists 7,000 or so clones, about 24% of them singletons, with roughly 6.3% in the top ten. The specimen comprised alloreactive CD8+ T cells from a mixed lymphocyte reaction culture, sampled before transplantation. The subset is: CFSE-low proliferating T cells sorted from roughly six-day pre-transplant mixed lymphocyte reaction (GvH or HvG direction). These TCRs come from a human patient who was an organ donor for intestinal transplantation.

This clone showed up just a few times. The chain uses TRBV6-8 and TRBJ2-3, with D possibly being TRBD1 (6 bases). The CDR3 runs 15 residues. V gave up 0 bases and J gave up 5 bases, with 12 bases separating them. Germline CDR1 reads MNHGY; CDR2 reads SAAAGT. The CDR3 coding sequence is TGTGCCAGCAGTTACTCCACACAGGGAAGAGATACGCAGTATTTT. Its protein product is CASSYSTQGRDTQYF.

The chain has TRBV4-2 and TRBJ2-6, with unresolved D. In germline, CDR1 is LGHNA, CDR2 YNFKEQ. The V end was cut by 4 bases, the J end by 0 bases, with 7 bases between. This CDR3 comprises 15 residues. The CDR3 DNA is TGTGCCAGCAGCCTCGGCTACTCTGGGGCCAACGTCCTGACTTTC. This encodes CASSLGYSGANVLTF.

This clone was seen a handful of times. V usage is TRBV6-1 and J usage is TRBJ1-1; possibly TRBD1 for D (5 bases). Germline CDR1 is MNHNS and CDR2 is SASEGT. Between the trimmed V and J ends, which lost 5 bases and 5 bases, there was a span of 9 bases. This CDR3 has 12 amino acids. The CDR3 protein is CASSPQGTEAFF. The CDR3 coding sequence is TGTGCCAGCAGTCCGCAGGGAACTGAAGCTTTCTTT.

This clone has just a few counts. This may arise from a read error, as a much more abundant clone is one base away. The chain carries TRBV9 and TRBJ1-2; D may be TRBD1 (5 bases). Per the germline V gene, CDR1 is SGDLS and CDR2 is YYNGEE. With 3 bases removed from V and 1 base from J, the gap between germline ends came to 10 bases. The length of the CDR3 is 14 residues. The CDR3 DNA reads TGTGCCAGCAGCGGGGGAGACAGTAACTATGGCTACACCTTC. This codes for CASSGGDSNYGYTF.

This clone counts as medium-sized. This chain joins TRBV9 and TRBJ1-2; no definite D call. Germline lookup yields CDR1 SGDLS and CDR2 YYNGEE. Trimming took 0 bases from V and 0 from J, leaving 12 bases between them. The length of the CDR3 is 16 residues. The CDR3 DNA follows: TGTGCCAGCAGCGTAGCCACGGACGGATCTAACTATGGCTACACCTTC. Protein: CASSVATDGSNYGYTF.

Only a few counts were recorded for this clone. The J gene is TRBJ2-2, the V gene TRBV6-5; possible D gene TRBD2, 6 bases. Per the germline V gene, CDR1 is MNHEY and CDR2 is SVGAGI. The length of the CDR3 is 13 residues. The germline V and J ends were trimmed by 10 bases and 8 bases, with 17 bases remaining between them. Here the CDR3 reads CATTASVRGELFF. The CDR3 nucleotides read TGTGCCACAACCGCTAGCGTAAGGGGGGAGCTGTTTTTT.

Details on this clone: Given a far larger clone just one base away, this is likely a sequencing read error. The chain has TRBV4-1 and TRBJ1-1; perhaps TRBD1 as D (6 bases). Trimming removed 3 bases from V and 5 bases from J, with 16 bases in between. From germline, CDR1 is MGHRA and CDR2 YSYEKL. The CDR3 loop spans 15 amino acids. In nucleotides, the CDR3 is TGCGCCAGCAGCCATGCTCAGGGGTCGCTTACTGAAGCTTTCTTT. It encodes CASSHAQGSLTEAFF.

Remarks on this clone: A much larger clone lies a single base off, so this may be a read error. The rearrangement joins TRBV4-3 to TRBJ2-1; D is possibly TRBD1 or TRBD2 (6 bases each). This CDR3 comprises 15 residues. Looked up from germline, CDR1 is LGHNA and CDR2 is YSLEER. Here the CDR3 reads CACSQDRGAYNEQFF. The CDR3 DNA is TGCGCCTGCAGCCAAGATAGGGGGGCATACAATGAGCAGTTCTTC.

The chain employs TRBV6-1 and TRBJ1-1; D is undetermined. Deletions cut 5 bases from V and 8 bases from J, with 6 bases between. This CDR3 region has 10 residues. Germline V gene data show CDR1 as MNHNS and CDR2 as SASEGT. The CDR3 nucleotides read TGTGCCAGCAGTTACCCGGAAGCTTTCTTT. Translating gives CASSYPEAFF.

The rearrangement uses TRBV5-4 and TRBJ2-7; 7 bases fit TRBD2. CDR3 length: 17 residues. The germline CDR1 and CDR2 sequences are SGHNT and YYREEE (reference sequence). V dropped 0 bases and J dropped 3; count of bases not matched to a gene: 12. The chain's CDR3 is CASSLGVVASGDYEQYF. Written as DNA, the CDR3 is TGTGCCAGCAGCTTGGGAGTCGTGGCTAGCGGAGACTACGAGCAGTACTTC.

CDR3 DNA: TGTGCCAGCAGCCAGACCGGATACGAGCAGTACTTC. Amino acids: CASSQTGYEQYF. The rearrangement links TRBV9 to TRBJ2-7, with D uncertain. Germline V gene sequence: CDR1 SGDLS, CDR2 YYNGEE. The CDR3 runs 12 residues. Trimming left V 4 bases short and J 4 bases short, with 9 bases between.

This clone rates as medium-sized. The V gene is TRBV6-5, the J gene TRBJ2-1, with 10 bases fitting TRBD2. The V and J ends lost 3 bases and 9 bases, in that order; junction bases with no gene match: 2. The CDR3 sequence is 13 residues long. Per germline, CDR1 MNHEY and CDR2 SVGAGI. The CDR3 DNA follows: TGTGCCAGCAGTTATGCTAGCGGGAGTGAGCAGTTCTTC. Translating gives CASSYASGSEQFF.

The gene calls are TRBV14 and TRBJ1-2, with D possibly TRBD1 on 6 matching bases. The CDR3 is made up of 15 amino acids. Germline lookup yields CDR1 SGHDN and CDR2 FVKESK. Trimming left V 0 bases short and J 4 bases short, with 12 bases between. CDR3 in DNA: TGTGCCAGCAGCCAAGACAGGGGACTAACCTATGGCTACACCTTC. Translating gives CASSQDRGLTYGYTF.

The chain joins TRBV7-3 to TRBJ2-5, with 10 bases fitting TRBD2. The junction had 5 bases not matched to a gene; V was cut back by 5 bases and J by 5 bases. The CDR3 loop spans 14 amino acids. Germline V gives CDR1 SGHTA, CDR2 FQGTGA. CDR3 DNA: TGTGCCAGCAGCCCTGGGACTAGCGCGGAGACCCAGTACTTC. As protein: CASSPGTSAETQYF. Drawing the rest from reference TRBV7-3 and TRBJ2-5, the complete variable domain is GAGVSQTPSNKVTEKGKYVELRCDPISGHTALYWYRQSLGQGPEFLIYFQGTGAADDSGLPNDRFFAVRPEGSVSTLKIQRTERGDSAVYLCASSPGTSAETQYFGPGTRLLVL.

The CDR3 coding sequence is TGTGCCAGCAGCGGACAGACGGGTTGGGAGCAGTACTTC. Protein product: CASSGQTGWEQYF. The chain couples TRBV7-3 to TRBJ2-7; maybe TRBD1 (6 bases). The ends were cut back, 5 bases at V and 7 bases at J, with 15 bases in the middle. The germline V gene encodes CDR1 SGHTA and CDR2 FQGTGA. CDR3 size: 13 residues.

About this clone: The junction departs from germline at one end; a sequencing error may be responsible. V is TRBV29-1 and J is TRBJ2-7; no clear D gene. CDR3 size: 13 residues. Germline V lookup: CDR1 SQVTM, CDR2 ANQGSEA. The CDR3 spells CSVEIADSYELYF. DNA of the CDR3: TGCAGCGTTGAGATCGCAGACTCCTACGAGCTGTACTTC.

The chain carries TRBV7-2 and TRBJ2-7, with 8 bases that match TRBD2. Germline V gene data show CDR1 as SGHTA and CDR2 as FQGNSA. V shed 1 base and J 2 bases; nucleotides not matched to a gene: 1. The length of the CDR3 is 14 residues. The CDR3 loop is CASSLGLAPYEQYF. The CDR3 DNA follows: TGTGCCAGCAGCTTAGGACTAGCGCCCTACGAGCAGTACTTC.

In its sample, this clone was seen a few times. The rearrangement joins TRBV7-2 to TRBJ2-5; D is perhaps TRBD1 (6 bases). Germline loops: CDR1 SGHTA, CDR2 FQGNSA. V lost 6 bases to trimming and J lost 1 base, with 15 bases between them. The CDR3 totals 15 residues. In DNA, the CDR3 is TGTGCCAGCAGAGCACAGGGCTCCCTCCAAGAGACCCAGTACTTC. The encoded protein is CASRAQGSLQETQYF.

The chain employs TRBV6-5 and TRBJ2-7; D remains unclear. The germline V and J ends were trimmed by 6 bases and 3 bases, with 6 bases remaining between them. The germline gives CDR1 MNHEY, CDR2 SVGAGI. The CDR3 is 11 residues long. DNA of the CDR3: TGTGCCAGCAGCCGACACTACGAGCAGTACTTC. Protein: CASSRHYEQYF.